This T cell receptor (beta chain) emerged from a study of shared clonotypes between healthy human individuals. Regarding the study as a whole: The generation probabilities recorded for non-shared clonotypes fell below those of clonotypes shared by all four donors.

For this clone: Its antigen is not known.

Sequencing was performed with immunoSEQ multiplex PCR; in TCRdb, only in-frame clones are kept and a portion is missing. The sample consists of over a million clones, 95% to 99% of them appearing once. CD4+ cell separation produced CD45RA+ naive and CD45RA-negative memory subsets. The receptor was derived from a man aged 30-40 years in good health. Material: naive CD4+ T cells sorted from blood. As to subset: CD45RA+ positively selected.

CDR3 in DNA: TGTGCCAGCAGTCCAGGGGGACGCAGTCAGCCCCAGCATTTT. Translating it yields CASSPGGRSQPQHF. The rearrangement uses TRBV11-2 and TRBJ1-5, with TRBD1 matching 7 bases. The J segment lost 6 bases and the V segment lost 6 bases, leaving 8 bases of the junction unmatched. CDR1 is SGHAT, CDR2 FQNNGV, per germline. There are 14 residues in the CDR3.